The clone carrying this TCR beta chain was picked up one time. As yet, its antigen is unknown. Repertoires were generated with immunoSEQ multiplex PCR, while TCRdb's copy carries only in-frame clones and drops some. The top ten hold less than 2% of the sample, which has 85,000 to 90,000 clones, around 86% seen once. This specimen comes from a study of T cell repertoires and HLA-DP antigens. Across the study: Transduced HeLa cells presented HLA-DP to CD4+ T cells.

Overall study findings and caveats: Antigen presentation used HeLa cells, with total CD4+ cells responding.

This CDR3 is built from 17 residues. CDR1 and CDR2 (germline): LGHNA, YSLEER. Trimming took off 1 base at V and 4 bases at J, with 19 bases between the two ends. CD4+ T cells, purified by negative selection, averaged roughly 98% purity. The specimen was CD4+ T cells from PBMCs. This chain joins TRBV4-3 and TRBJ2-5; maybe TRBD2 (5 bases). This receptor was taken from a man in his fifties in good health and CMV-seronegative. The CDR3 region is CASSQALALVGRETQYF. DNA for the CDR3: TGCGCCAGCAGCCAAGCCCTAGCTCTGGTTGGGAGAGAGACCCAGTACTTC.